One TCR beta chain is described in this entry. Its target is unknown. These data come from a study of response to subunit inactivated influenza vaccine. Germline lookup yields CDR1 SGHAT and CDR2 FQDESV (reference sequence). With V trimmed by 5 bases and J by 9 bases, 8 bases remained unmatched. The CDR3 has 15 amino acids. Whole-study findings and limits: The authors proposed limited new T cell recruitment per seasonal influenza vaccination.

TCRdb re-called the RT-PCR reads through MiXCR, storing one row per CDR3 protein. The table records more than 250,000 distinct CDR3 sequences, 21% of them present only once. The TCR comes from a man between 50 and 70 years old who received an inactivated influenza vaccine. V gene TRBV11-1 combines with J gene TRBJ2-1; 12 bases line up with TRBD2. Sequencing used PBMCs from blood, obtained around 22 months after vaccination. The CDR3 DNA follows: TGTGCCAGCAGCCGGACTAGCGGGGATCGTGTTGAGCAGTTCTTC. Its protein product is CASSRTSGDRVEQFF.